The clone carrying this TCR beta chain turned up a few times. This record comes from a study of T cells in Graves' hyperthyroidism and ophthalmopathy. The CDR3 sequence is 13 residues long. CDR1 is MDHEN, CDR2 SYDVKM, per germline. Trimming took off 6 bases at V and 3 bases at J, with 11 bases between the two ends. Using RNA transcripts as the source, TCR beta CDR3 regions were amplified. An initial round of RT-PCR targeting the TCR CDR3 relied on the HTBI primer set. TCRdb re-analysed the multiplex PCR reads in MiXCR, keeping a single row per CDR3 protein. The profile shows fewer than 650,000 distinct CDR3 sequences, 14% of them singletons.

The sequence was obtained from a woman younger than 35 with Graves' ophthalmopathy. The material sequenced was blood. This chain links TRBV28 with TRBJ1-2; D not certain. Here the CDR3 DNA reads TGTGCCAGCAGAACGGGGTCGGACTATGGCTACACCTTC. Translation gives CASRTGSDYGYTF.